The TCR beta chain described here comes from a study of neurological immune-mediated disorders. The sample holds many counts of this clonotype. Time point specified: technical triplicate 1. TCRdb processed the 5' RACE reads anew with MiXCR; each CDR3 protein has one entry. The table lists tens of thousands of distinct CDR3 sequences, about 13% of them singletons. Sample: CD4+ T cells from blood. The sequence derives from a female donor with HTLV-1-associated myelopathy (HAM/TSP).

The CDR3 loop reads CASSLGTGNTEAFF. CDR3 nucleotides: TGTGCCAGCTCACTGGGGACAGGGAACACTGAAGCTTTCTTT. The chain links TRBV18 to TRBJ1-1; the match to TRBD1 covers 8 bases. CDR1 is KGHSH, CDR2 LQKENI, per germline. CDR3 length equals 14 residues. J was trimmed by 1 base and V by 4 bases; bases with no gene match: 2.